A single sample gave rise to the 20 T cell receptor beta chains below, sequenced in a study of STAT3 mutations in large granular lymphocyte leukemia. The study, taken as a whole, reports: At least one immunodominant TCR beta clonotype appeared in every T-cell large granular lymphocyte leukemia patient.

Sequenced by immunoSEQ multiplex PCR; TCRdb stores in-frame clones only, minus some. The sample has roughly 40,000 clones; around 80% are singletons. Their target antigens are unknown. The sequencing input was PBMCs. Source of these receptors: a human donor with T large granular lymphocyte leukemia. Some clones in this sample may be carry-over from other donors' samples.

V usage is TRBV6-1 and J usage is TRBJ2-1; no firm D call. CDR1 is MNHNS, CDR2 SASEGT, per germline. V shed 4 bases and J shed 8 bases, with 6 bases lying between them. This CDR3 is 11 amino acids long. CDR3 DNA sequence: TGTGCCAGCAGTGTTCTCGATGAGCAGTTCTTC. Translation gives CASSVLDEQFF.

The chain links TRBV4-2 to TRBJ2-5; 15 bases align to TRBD2. V trimming: 1 base; J trimming: 5 bases; junction bases outside the gene matches: 11. The CDR3 is 19 amino acids. Germline V CDR1 and CDR2: LGHNA, YNFKEQ. The chain's CDR3 is CASSQVGRTSGGAGETQYF. CDR3 coding DNA: TGTGCCAGCAGCCAAGTAGGCCGGACTAGCGGGGGGGCCGGGGAGACCCAGTACTTC.

The V and J genes are TRBV27 and TRBJ2-1; weak D call: TRBD1 (5 bases). The CDR3 runs to 13 residues. Trimming took off 4 bases at V and 6 bases at J, with 10 bases between the two ends. Germline CDR1 MNHEY, CDR2 SMNVEV (reference sequence). CDR3 loop: CASSWAGFNEQFF. The CDR3 nucleotides read TGTGCCAGCAGTTGGGCAGGGTTCAATGAGCAGTTCTTC.

This rearrangement joins TRBV19 to TRBJ2-3, with D maybe TRBD1 (7 bases). Germline CDR1 reads LNHDA; CDR2 reads SQIVND (reference sequence). Trimming shortened V by 4 bases and J by 0 bases, and 14 bases separated the two germline ends. This CDR3 is built from 16 residues. CDR3 region: CASSSGTAASTDTQYF. In nucleotides, the CDR3 is TGTGCCAGTAGTAGCGGGACAGCCGCTAGCACAGATACGCAGTATTTT.

The chain couples TRBV5-8 to TRBJ2-7; D gene ambiguous. Trimming stripped 2 bases from V and 6 bases from J, with 12 bases between. CDR3 length: 13 residues. CDR1 and CDR2 (germline): SGHTS, YDEGEE. The CDR3 DNA reads as TGTGCCAGCAGCTTAGGCAGCTTGGGCGAGCAGTACTTC. Its protein product is CASSLGSLGEQYF.

This chain connects TRBV11-3 to TRBJ2-5, with D unclear. Trimming removed 1 base from V and 1 base from J, with 4 bases in between. Germline V lookup: CDR1 SGHNT, CDR2 YENEEA. The CDR3 length is 13 residues. The CDR3 sequence is CASSLASQETQYF. The CDR3 bases are TGTGCCAGCAGCTTAGCCAGCCAAGAGACCCAGTACTTC.

The rearrangement joins TRBV10-1 to TRBJ2-5, with 14 bases matching TRBD2. V lost 10 bases and J lost 3; bases outside the gene matches: 10. This CDR3 has 16 residues. Germline lookup yields CDR1 WNHNN and CDR2 SYGVQD (reference sequence). The CDR3 nucleotides are TGCGCCAAGGGACTAGCGGGGGAGCCGGTGAAAGAGACCCAGTACTTC. Translating it yields CAKGLAGEPVKETQYF.

The V gene is TRBV7-9, the J gene TRBJ2-1; 12 bases map to TRBD2. The CDR3 sequence is 17 residues long. CDR1 and CDR2 from the germline V gene are SEHNR and FQNEAQ (reference sequence). The V and J ends lost 4 bases and 4 bases, in that order; junction bases with no gene match: 8. The CDR3 region has the DNA TGTGCCAGCAGCTCCACCAGGACTAGCGGGAAATACAATGAGCAGTTCTTC. Encoded protein: CASSSTRTSGKYNEQFF. Full variable domain (rest looked up from reference TRBV7-9 and TRBJ2-1): DTGVSQNPRHKITKRGQNVTFRCDPISEHNRLYWYRQTLGQGPEFLTYFQNEAQLEKSRLLSDRFSAERPKGSFSTLEIQRTEQGDSAMYLCASSSTRTSGKYNEQFFGPGTRLTVL.

CDR3 nucleotides: TGTGCCAGCAGCTTAGGGATAGAGACCCAGTACTTC. Protein sequence: CASSLGIETQYF. The chain employs TRBV7-8 and TRBJ2-5; no reliable D call. The V gene's germline CDR1 is SGHVS and CDR2 FQNEAQ. Trimming took 1 base from V and 4 from J, leaving 4 bases between them. The CDR3 is made up of 12 amino acids.

V gene TRBV5-4 combines with J gene TRBJ2-3; 15 bases match TRBD2. J was trimmed by 3 bases and V by 3 bases; bases with no gene match: 2. The germline gives CDR1 SGHNT, CDR2 YYREEE (reference sequence). The CDR3 contains 16 residues. CDR3 in amino acids: CASSYGTSGGTDTQYF. The CDR3 DNA reads as TGTGCCAGCAGCTACGGGACTAGCGGGGGGACAGATACGCAGTATTTT.

CDR3 sequence: CASSQGSDRVKDGYTF. The CDR3 DNA reads as TGCGCCAGCAGCCAAGGTAGTGACAGGGTAAAGGATGGCTACACCTTC. The chain links TRBV4-3 to TRBJ1-2; 7 bases agree with TRBD1. Trimming took 1 base from V and 6 from J; bases not matched to a gene: 11. The V gene's germline CDR1 is LGHNA and CDR2 YSLEER. CDR3 length equals 16 residues.

CDR3: CASSLISDSNQPQHF. The DNA for the CDR3 is TGTGCCAGCAGTTTAATATCGGACAGCAATCAGCCCCAGCATTTT. The rearrangement links TRBV27 to TRBJ1-5, with unresolved D. The ends were cut back, 2 bases at V and 1 base at J, with 9 bases in the middle. Looked up from germline, CDR1 is MNHEY and CDR2 is SMNVEV (reference sequence). This CDR3 contains 15 residues.

The V call is TRBV29-1, the J call TRBJ1-1; no clear D gene. Looked up from germline, CDR1 is SQVTM and CDR2 is ANQGSEA. This CDR3 is 13 amino acids long. Trimming removed 6 bases from V and 7 bases from J, with 18 bases in between. The CDR3 loop is CSVSIGKGDEAFF. CDR3 coding DNA: TGCAGCGTGTCAATTGGGAAGGGCGATGAAGCTTTCTTT.

Only a few counts were recorded for this clone. The chain combines TRBV18 with TRBJ1-1, with a possible D match to TRBD1 (6 bases). V lost 2 bases and J 5 bases, leaving 12 bases between the germline ends. The V gene's germline CDR1 is KGHSH and CDR2 LQKENI. The CDR3 has 14 residues. CDR3 sequence: CASSPGGLGTEAFF. The DNA of the CDR3 is TGTGCCAGCTCACCAGGGGGGCTGGGGACTGAAGCTTTCTTT.

The V call is TRBV21-1, the J call TRBJ1-2. TRBV21-1 is a pseudogene. The CDR3 runs to 17 residues. The CDR3 coding sequence is TGTGCCAGCACCATACCCCTCTTTTGTGGGGGGAACTATGGCTACACCTTC. It is translated as CASTIPLFCGGNYGYTF.

The V and J genes are TRBV6-5 and TRBJ1-1, with 7 positions matching TRBD1. This CDR3 spans 15 amino acids. Trimming cost V 0 bases and J 0 bases; bases outside gene matches: 1. CDR1 and CDR2 (germline): MNHEY, SVGAGI. The DNA of the CDR3 is TGTGCCAGCAGTTACTCGAGGGGGCTGAACACTGAAGCTTTCTTT. Translating it yields CASSYSRGLNTEAFF.

Only one count was recorded for this clone. The V and J genes are TRBV28 and TRBJ2-7; TRBD1 might be the D (5 bases). Trimming took 6 bases from V and 1 from J, leaving 10 bases between them. The CDR3 has 13 residues. The germline V gene encodes CDR1 MDHEN and CDR2 SYDVKM. The DNA for the CDR3 is TGTGCCAGCAGAACAGGTCAATCCTACGAGCAGTACTTC. Translated: CASRTGQSYEQYF.

The V call is TRBV29-1, the J call TRBJ2-3, with a weak D call TRBD2 (5 bases). CDR1 and CDR2 from the germline V gene are SQVTM and ANQGSEA. This CDR3 is built from 14 residues. Trimming took off 6 bases at V and 6 bases at J, with 19 bases between the two ends. The CDR3 DNA sequence: TGCAGCGTCGAGGGTGGCTCCCGGTCGGATACGCAGTATTTT. This gives the protein CSVEGGSRSDTQYF.

This chain joins TRBV4-2 and TRBJ2-7, with TRBD1 matching over 8 bases. This CDR3 contains 14 residues. The germline CDR1 and CDR2 sequences are LGHNA and YNFKEQ. The junction had 2 bases not matched to a gene; V was cut back by 4 bases and J by 0 bases. This chain's CDR3 is CASSLQGDSYEQYF. The DNA for the CDR3 is TGTGCCAGCAGCCTACAGGGGGACTCCTACGAGCAGTACTTC.

This clone was seen a handful of times. The rearrangement links TRBV14 to TRBJ1-1; no firm D call. The CDR3 has 11 residues. Germline assignment: CDR1 SGHDN and CDR2 FVKESK. Trimming stripped 6 bases from V and 0 bases from J, with 2 bases between. CDR3 nucleotide sequence: TGTGCCAGCAGTGTGAACACTGAAGCTTTCTTT. It translates to CASSVNTEAFF.